The rows below give T cell receptor beta chains drawn from one sample of a study of metastatic and nonmetastatic thyroid tumors. TCRdb redid the clone calls on the PCR reads using MiXCR. Among over 3,000 clones listed, roughly 35% were seen once. The specimen was tumor tissue. These receptors came from a male donor with papillary thyroid cancer or a benign thyroid nodule (not recorded which). Some clones in this sample may be carry-over from other donors' samples. The CDR3 runs from the conserved cysteine through the conserved F or W. A D gene is named only where the DNA matches it firmly. Expanded clones are given a class, and other clones once, few, many or no size at all.

>TRBJ2-2|NA|NA|TRBV28
TGTGCCAGCAGTTTACCAGAAAAGAACACCGGGGAGCTGTTTTTT
CASSLPEKNTGELFF
>TRBJ2-2|NA|TRBD2|TRBV24-1
TGTACCACCAGTGAGGCCGGGACTAGCGGGAGTGGCACCGGGGAGCTGTTTTTT
CTTSEAGTSGSGTGELFF
>TRBJ2-1|NA|TRBD2|TRBV11-2
TGTGCCAGCAGCCACACCCGGAAGAGCGGGGGTAATGAGCAGTTCTTC
CASSHTRKSGGNEQFF
>TRBJ2-7|NA|TRBD2|TRBV6-5
TGTGCCAGCAGCTTACTAGCGCCGTCCTACGAGCAGTACTTC
CASSLLAPSYEQYF
>TRBJ2-1|NA|TRBD2|TRBV4-1
TGCGCCAGCAGCCTGAGCGGGGCGGGGTACAATGAGCAGTTCTTC
CASSLSGAGYNEQFF
>TRBJ2-7|few|NA|TRBV28
TGTGCCAGCAGTTTAGCCAACTATAAACTAATCCCCTACGAGCAGTACTTC
CASSLANYKLIPYEQYF
>TRBJ1-6|NA|NA|TRBV25-1
TGTGCCAGCACCGGACAACCCAATTCACCCCTCCACTTT
CASTGQPNSPLHF
>TRBJ2-7|once|TRBD2|TRBV11-2
TGTGCCAGCAGCTCTGCGGGAGACGAGCAGTACTTC
CASSSAGDEQYF
>TRBJ1-6|few|NA|TRBV6-1
TGTGCCAGCAGTGAGGTTCCTAATTCACCCCCCCACTTT
CASSEVPNSPPHF
>TRBJ1-5|few|TRBD1|TRBV12-5
TGTGCTAGTGGTTTGCAGGGGGCAGAACAGCCCCAGCATTTT
CASGLQGAEQPQHF
>TRBJ2-7|NA|NA|TRBV5-1
TGCGCCAGCAGCTTGGCCTCTCAGGGATCCTACGAGCAGTACTTC
CASSLASQGSYEQYF
>TRBJ1-1|NA|NA|TRBV4-3
TGCGCCAGCAGCCAAGACTTCGGCACTGAAGCTTTCTTT
CASSQDFGTEAFF
>TRBJ1-3|NA|NA|TRBV9
TGTGCCAGCAGCGTAGATGGGGGCCTCTCTGGAAACACCATATATTTT
CASSVDGGLSGNTIYF
>TRBJ2-3|many|TRBD2|TRBV28
TGTGCCAGCAGTTTAGAATGGCTAGCGGGAGGGACAGATACGCAGTATTTT
CASSLEWLAGGTDTQYF
>TRBJ2-1|NA|NA|TRBV28
TGTGCCAGCAGTTTCGAACCGAAGGAAGGTGAGCAGTTCTTC
CASSFEPKEGEQFF
>TRBJ2-5|once|NA|TRBV7-8
TGTGCCAGCAGCCGAGGCTGGGGAGAAGAGACCCAGTACTTC
CASSRGWGEETQYF
>TRBJ2-7|few|TRBD1|TRBV6-1
TGTGCCAGCGGAAGGGCTTCGGGACAGGGCCTCTACGAGCAGTACTTC
CASGRASGQGLYEQYF
>TRBJ1-6|NA|TRBD1|TRBV19
TGTGCCAGTAGTATAGCCGGGACAGGGTTCGCCAATTCACCCCTCCACTTT
CASSIAGTGFANSPLHF
>TRBJ1-4|NA|NA|TRBV5-4
TGTGCCAGCAGTACCCGAAATGAAAAACTGTTTTTT
CASSTRNEKLFF
>TRBJ2-7|NA|NA|TRBV27
TGTGCCAGCAGTTCTCAGATGGAGGGAAACCCCTACGAGCAGTACTTC
CASSSQMEGNPYEQYF